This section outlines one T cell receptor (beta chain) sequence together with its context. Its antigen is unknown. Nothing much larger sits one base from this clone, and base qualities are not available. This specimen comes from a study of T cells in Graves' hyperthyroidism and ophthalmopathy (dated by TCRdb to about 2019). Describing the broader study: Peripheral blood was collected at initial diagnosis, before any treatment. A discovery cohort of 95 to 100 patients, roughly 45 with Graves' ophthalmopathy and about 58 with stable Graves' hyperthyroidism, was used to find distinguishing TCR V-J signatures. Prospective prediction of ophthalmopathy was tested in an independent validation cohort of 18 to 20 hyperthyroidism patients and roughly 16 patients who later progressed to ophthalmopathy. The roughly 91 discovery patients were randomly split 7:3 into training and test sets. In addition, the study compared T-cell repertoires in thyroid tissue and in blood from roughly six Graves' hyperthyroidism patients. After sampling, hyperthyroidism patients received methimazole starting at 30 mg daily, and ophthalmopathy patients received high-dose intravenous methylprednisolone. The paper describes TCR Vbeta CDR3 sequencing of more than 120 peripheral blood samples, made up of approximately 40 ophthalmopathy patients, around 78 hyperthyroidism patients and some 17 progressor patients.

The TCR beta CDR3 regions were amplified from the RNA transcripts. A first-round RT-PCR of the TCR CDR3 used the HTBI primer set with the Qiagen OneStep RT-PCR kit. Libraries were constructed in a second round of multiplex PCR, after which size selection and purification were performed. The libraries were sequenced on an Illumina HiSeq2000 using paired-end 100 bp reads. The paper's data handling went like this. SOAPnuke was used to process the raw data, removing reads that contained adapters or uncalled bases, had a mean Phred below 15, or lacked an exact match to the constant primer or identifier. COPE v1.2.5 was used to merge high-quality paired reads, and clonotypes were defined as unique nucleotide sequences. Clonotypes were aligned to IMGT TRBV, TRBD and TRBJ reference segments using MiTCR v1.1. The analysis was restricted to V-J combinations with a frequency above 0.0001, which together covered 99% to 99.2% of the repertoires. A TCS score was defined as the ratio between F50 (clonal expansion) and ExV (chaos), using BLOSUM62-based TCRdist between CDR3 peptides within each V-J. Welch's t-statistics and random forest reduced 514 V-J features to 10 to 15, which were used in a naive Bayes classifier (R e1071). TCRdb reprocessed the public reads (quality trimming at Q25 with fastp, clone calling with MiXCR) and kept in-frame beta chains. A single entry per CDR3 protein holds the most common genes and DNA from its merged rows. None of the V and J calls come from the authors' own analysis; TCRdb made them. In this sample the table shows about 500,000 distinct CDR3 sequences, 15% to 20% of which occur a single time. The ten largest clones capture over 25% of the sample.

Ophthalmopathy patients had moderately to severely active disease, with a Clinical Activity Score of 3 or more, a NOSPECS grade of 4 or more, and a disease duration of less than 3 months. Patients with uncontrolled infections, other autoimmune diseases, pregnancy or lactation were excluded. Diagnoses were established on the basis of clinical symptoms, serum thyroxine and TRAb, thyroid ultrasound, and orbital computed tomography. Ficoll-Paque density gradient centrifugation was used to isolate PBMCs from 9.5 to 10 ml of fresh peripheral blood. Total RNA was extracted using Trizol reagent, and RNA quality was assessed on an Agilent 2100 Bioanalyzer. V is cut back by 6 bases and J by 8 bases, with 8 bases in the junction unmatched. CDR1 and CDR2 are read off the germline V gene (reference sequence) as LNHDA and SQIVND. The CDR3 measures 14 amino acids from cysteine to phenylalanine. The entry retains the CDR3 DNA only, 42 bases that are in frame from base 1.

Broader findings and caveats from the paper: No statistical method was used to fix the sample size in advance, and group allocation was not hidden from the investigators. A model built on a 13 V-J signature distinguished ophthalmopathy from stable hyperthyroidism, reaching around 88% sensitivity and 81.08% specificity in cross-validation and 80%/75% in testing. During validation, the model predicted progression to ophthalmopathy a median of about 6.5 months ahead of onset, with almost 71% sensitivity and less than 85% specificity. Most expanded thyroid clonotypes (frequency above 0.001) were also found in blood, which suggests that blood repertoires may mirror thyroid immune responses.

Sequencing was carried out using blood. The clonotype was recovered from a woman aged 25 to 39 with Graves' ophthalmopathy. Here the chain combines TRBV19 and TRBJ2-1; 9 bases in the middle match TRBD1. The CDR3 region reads CASRFRDRDDEQFF. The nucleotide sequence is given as TGTGCCAGTAGGTTCCGGGACAGGGACGATGAGCAGTTCTTC. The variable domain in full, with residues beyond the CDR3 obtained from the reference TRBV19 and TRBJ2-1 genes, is DGGITQSPKYLFRKEGQNVTLSCEQNLNHDAMYWYRQDPGQGLRLIYYSQIVNDFQKGDIAEGYSVSREKKESFPLTVTSAQKNPTAFYLCASRFRDRDDEQFFGPGTRLTVL.